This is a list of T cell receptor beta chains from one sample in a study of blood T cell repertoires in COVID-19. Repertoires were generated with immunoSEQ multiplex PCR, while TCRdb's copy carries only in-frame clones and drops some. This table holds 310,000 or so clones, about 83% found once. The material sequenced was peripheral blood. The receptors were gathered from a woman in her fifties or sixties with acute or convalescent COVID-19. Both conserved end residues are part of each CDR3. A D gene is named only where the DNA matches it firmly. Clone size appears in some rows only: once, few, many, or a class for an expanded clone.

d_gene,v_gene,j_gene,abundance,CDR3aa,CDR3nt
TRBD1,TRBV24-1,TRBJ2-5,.,CATSDRTGLETQYF,TGTGCCACCAGTGACCGGACAGGGCTGGAGACCCAGTACTTC
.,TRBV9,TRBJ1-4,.,CASSVGQGREKLFF,TGTGCCAGCAGCGTAGGTCAGGGCCGAGAAAAACTGTTTTTT
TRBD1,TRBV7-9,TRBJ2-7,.,CASSTTSRGYYEQYF,TGTGCCAGCAGCACAACATCCAGGGGGTACTACGAGCAGTACTTC
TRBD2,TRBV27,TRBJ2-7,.,CASSLSGLAVLDEQYF,TGTGCCAGCAGTTTAAGCGGCCTAGCGGTGTTGGACGAGCAGTACTTC
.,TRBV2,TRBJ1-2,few,CASSDETAYGYTF,TGTGCCAGCAGTGACGAGACAGCCTATGGCTACACCTTC
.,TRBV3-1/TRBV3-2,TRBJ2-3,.,CASSHPGVYTDTQYF,TGTGCCAGCAGCCATCCGGGAGTCTACACTGATACGCAGTATTTT
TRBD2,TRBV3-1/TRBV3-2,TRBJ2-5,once,CASSSKWTSGRQYF,TGTGCCAGCAGTTCTAAATGGACTAGCGGGCGCCAGTACTTC
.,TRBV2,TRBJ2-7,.,CASSGSFLQISYEQYF,TGTGCCAGCAGTGGTTCGTTCCTCCAGATTTCCTACGAGCAGTACTTC
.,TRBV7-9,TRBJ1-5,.,CASSLGEGNQPQHF,TGTGCCAGCAGCTTAGGCGAGGGCAATCAGCCCCAGCATTTT
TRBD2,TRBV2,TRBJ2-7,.,CASSPNRSGSTGEQYF,TGTGCCAGCAGCCCCAACCGGAGCGGGAGTACTGGGGAGCAGTACTTC
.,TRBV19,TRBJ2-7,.,CASSTLGQGVYEQYF,TGTGCCAGTAGTACCCTCGGGCAGGGTGTCTACGAGCAGTACTTC
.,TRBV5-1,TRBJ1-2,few,CASSLRTEDNYGYTF,TGCGCCAGCAGCCTACGGACAGAGGATAACTATGGCTACACCTTC
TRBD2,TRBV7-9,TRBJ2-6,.,CASPPLGLAGYSGANVLTF,TGTGCCAGCCCCCCGCTCGGACTAGCGGGATACTCTGGGGCCAACGTCCTGACTTTC
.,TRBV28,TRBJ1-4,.,CASGRQQNEKLFF,TGTGCCAGCGGGCGACAGCAAAATGAAAAACTGTTTTTT
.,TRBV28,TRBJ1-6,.,CASTNRPSYNSPLHF,TGTGCCAGCACCAACAGGCCCTCCTATAATTCACCCCTCCACTTT
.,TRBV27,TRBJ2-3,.,CASARDGSPDTQYF,TGTGCCAGCGCACGTGACGGGAGTCCGGATACGCAGTATTTT
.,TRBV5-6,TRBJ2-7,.,CASSLGGVYSYEQYF,TGTGCCAGCAGCTTGGGAGGTGTTTACTCCTACGAGCAGTACTTC
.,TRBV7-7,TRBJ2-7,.,CASSLTGSSYEQYF,TGTGCCAGCAGCCTAACCGGGTCAAGCTACGAGCAGTACTTC
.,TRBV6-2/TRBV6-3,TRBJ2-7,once,CASSYRPGLALYEQYF,TGTGCCAGCAGTTACCGGCCGGGACTGGCTCTTTACGAGCAGTACTTC
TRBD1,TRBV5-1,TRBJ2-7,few,CASSDGQGHLLSHEQYF,TGCGCCAGCAGCGACGGACAGGGACATCTCCTGTCGCACGAGCAGTACTTC
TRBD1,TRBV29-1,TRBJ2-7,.,CSVGQGRHEQYF,TGCAGCGTGGGACAGGGGCGCCACGAGCAGTACTTC
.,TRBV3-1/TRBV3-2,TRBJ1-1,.,CASSQLSWTRENTEAFF,TGTGCCAGCAGCCAACTTTCCTGGACCCGGGAGAACACTGAAGCTTTCTTT
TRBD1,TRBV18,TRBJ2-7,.,CASSPGTVVYEQYF,TGTGCCAGCTCACCTGGGACAGTTGTTTACGAGCAGTACTTC
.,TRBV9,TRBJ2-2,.,CASKLTSSNTGELFF,TGTGCCAGCAAGCTGACAAGTTCGAACACCGGGGAGCTGTTTTTT
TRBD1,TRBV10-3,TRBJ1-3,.,CATDRGLSAGNTIYF,TGTGCCACCGACAGGGGGCTCAGTGCTGGAAACACCATATATTTT
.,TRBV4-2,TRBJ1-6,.,CASSQDQGRSNSPLHF,TGTGCCAGCAGCCAAGATCAAGGCAGGTCAAATTCACCCCTCCACTTT
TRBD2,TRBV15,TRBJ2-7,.,CATSRRTSGNPEQYF,TGTGCCACCAGCAGGAGGACTAGCGGGAACCCCGAGCAGTACTTC
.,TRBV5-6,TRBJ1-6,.,CASSFSVTYNSPLHF,TGTGCCAGCAGCTTTAGCGTGACCTATAATTCACCCCTCCACTTT
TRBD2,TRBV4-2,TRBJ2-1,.,CASSQTGLALFF,TGTGCCAGCAGCCAAACAGGACTAGCGTTGTTCTTC
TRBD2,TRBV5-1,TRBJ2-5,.,CASTGLAGGETQYF,TGCGCCAGCACCGGACTAGCGGGAGGAGAGACCCAGTACTTC
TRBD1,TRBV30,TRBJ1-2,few,CAWSVGTGEGYGYTF,TGTGCCTGGAGTGTAGGGACAGGGGAGGGCTATGGCTACACCTTC
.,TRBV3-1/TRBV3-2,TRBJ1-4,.,CASSQQGRGEKLFF,TGTGCCAGCAGCCAACAGGGGCGGGGGGAAAAACTGTTTTTT
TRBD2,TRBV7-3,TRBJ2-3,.,CASSSKPGLAGVDTQYF,TGTGCCAGCAGCTCTAAACCGGGACTAGCGGGAGTGGATACGCAGTATTTT
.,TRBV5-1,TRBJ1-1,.,CASSLQGRDTEAFF,TGCGCCAGCAGCTTGCAGGGCAGGGATACTGAAGCTTTCTTT
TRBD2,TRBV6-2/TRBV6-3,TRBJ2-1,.,CASSPTIWDWGLAGYNEQFF,TGTGCCAGCAGTCCGACTATCTGGGATTGGGGACTAGCGGGTTACAATGAGCAGTTCTTC
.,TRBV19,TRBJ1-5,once,CASSIAAGQPQHF,TGTGCCAGTAGTATAGCGGCGGGTCAGCCCCAGCATTTT
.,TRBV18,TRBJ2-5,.,CASSPYAGVEGETQYF,TGTGCCAGCTCACCCTACGCCGGGGTCGAGGGCGAGACCCAGTACTTC
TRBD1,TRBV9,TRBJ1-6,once,CASSVGRRGPMDSPLHF,TGTGCCAGCAGCGTAGGAAGGAGGGGGCCGATGGATTCACCCCTCCACTTT
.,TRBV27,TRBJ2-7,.,CASRRLQGRVKDEQYF,TGTGCCAGCCGTAGGCTTCAGGGGAGGGTTAAGGACGAGCAGTACTTC
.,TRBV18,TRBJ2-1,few,CASSLTSSRVNEQFF,TGTGCCAGCTCACTCACATCAAGTCGGGTCAATGAGCAGTTCTTC
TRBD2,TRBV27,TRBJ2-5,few,CASSSTSGEETQYF,TGTGCCAGCAGTTCCACTAGCGGTGAAGAGACCCAGTACTTC
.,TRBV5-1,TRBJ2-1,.,CASSSQTTYYNEQFF,TGCGCCAGCAGCTCCCAGACTACTTACTACAATGAGCAGTTCTTC
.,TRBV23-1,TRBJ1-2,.,CASSLTIHRDYGYTF,TGCGCCAGCAGTCTAACAATCCACAGGGACTATGGCTACACCTTC
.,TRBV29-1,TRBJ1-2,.,CSVVDSLYGYTF,TGCAGCGTCGTCGACAGTCTCTATGGCTACACCTTC
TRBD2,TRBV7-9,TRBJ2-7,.,CASSSSGGNYEQYF,TGTGCCAGCAGCTCTAGCGGGGGAAACTACGAGCAGTACTTC
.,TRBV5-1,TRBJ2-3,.,CASSSPSGGDTQYF,TGCGCCAGCAGCTCCCCTTCCGGGGGAGATACGCAGTATTTT
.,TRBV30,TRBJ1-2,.,CAWRIGGGYTF,TGTGCCTGGAGGATTGGGGGCGGCTACACCTTC
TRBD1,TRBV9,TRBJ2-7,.,CASSASGQGIEQYF,TGTGCCAGCAGCGCCTCGGGACAGGGCATTGAGCAGTACTTC
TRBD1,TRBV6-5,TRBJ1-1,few,CASSSLGQRAFF,TGTGCCAGCAGCTCCCTGGGACAGAGGGCTTTCTTT